This TCR beta chain was captured in a study of T-cell reconstitution after alpha-beta-depleted transplantation in children. At least ten counts were recorded for this clonotype. The V and J ends lost 4 bases and 8 bases, in that order; junction bases with no gene match: 4. Per the germline V gene, CDR1 is SEHNR and CDR2 is FQNEAQ (reference sequence). The CDR3 covers 13 residues. TCRbeta library construction was performed incorporating unique molecular identifiers. TCRdb reprocessed the PCR reads with MiXCR, giving one entry per CDR3 protein. Of around 450,000 distinct CDR3 sequences listed, over 9.5% are singletons.

The chain carries TRBV7-9 and TRBJ1-4; TRBD1 agrees at 7 bases. This receptor was taken from a child aged 2-15 years with inherited bone marrow failure, due to receive a stem cell transplant. The sample in question was PBMCs, obtained before TCRalphabeta/CD19-depleted stem cell transplant. The CDR3 sequence: CASSYGQDEKLFF. CDR3 sequence (DNA): TGTGCCAGCAGCTATGGACAGGACGAAAAACTGTTTTTT.